Sequencing of this T cell receptor beta chain was carried out in a study of blood T cell repertoires in COVID-19. The data were produced by immunoSEQ multiplex PCR, yet TCRdb's version contains in-frame clones alone and is incomplete. Counted here are around 250,000 clones, 90% occurring once; the ten biggest clones make up about 0.95%. This receptor was identified in a man over 45 who had been exposed to COVID-19. Sequenced: PBMCs or T cells enriched from blood (not recorded which).

The CDR3 DNA is TGTGCCAGCAGCCCACACCGACGACAGAGCTATGGCTACACCTTC. This codes for CASSPHRRQSYGYTF. The chain recombines TRBV9 with TRBJ1-2, with a weak D call TRBD1 (5 bases). The CDR3 contains 15 residues. Trimming stripped 4 bases from V and 4 bases from J, with 17 bases between. The germline V gene encodes CDR1 SGDLS and CDR2 YYNGEE. Looking up the rest from reference TRBV9 and TRBJ1-2 gives the full variable domain: DSGVTQTPKHLITATGQRVTLRCSPRSGDLSVYWYQQSLDQGLQFLIQYYNGEERAKGNILERFSAQQFPDLHSELNLSSLELGDSALYFCASSPHRRQSYGYTFGSGTRLTVV.